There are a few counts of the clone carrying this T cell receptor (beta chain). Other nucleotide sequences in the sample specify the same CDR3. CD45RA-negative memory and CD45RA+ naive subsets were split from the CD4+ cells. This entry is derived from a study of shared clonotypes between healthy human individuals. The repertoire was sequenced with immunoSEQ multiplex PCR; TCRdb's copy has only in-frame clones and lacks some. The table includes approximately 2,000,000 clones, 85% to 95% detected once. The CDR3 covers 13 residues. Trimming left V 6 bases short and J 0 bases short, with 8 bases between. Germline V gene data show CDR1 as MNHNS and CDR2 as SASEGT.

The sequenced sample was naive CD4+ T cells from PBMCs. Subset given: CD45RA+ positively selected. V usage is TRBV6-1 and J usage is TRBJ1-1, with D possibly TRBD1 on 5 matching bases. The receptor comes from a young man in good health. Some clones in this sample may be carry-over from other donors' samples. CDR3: CASSRQMNTEAFF. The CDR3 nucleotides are TGTGCCAGCAGCCGACAGATGAACACTGAAGCTTTCTTT.